One sample yielded the 5 T cell receptor beta chains listed below, sequenced in a study of blood T cell repertoires in COVID-19. Profiled with immunoSEQ multiplex PCR; TCRdb holds only in-frame clones, not every one. The sample lists 150,000 or so clones; more than 90% were seen once. Sequences were obtained from peripheral blood. These receptors originate from a man in his fifties with acute or convalescent COVID-19.

The chain couples TRBV6-2 or TRBV6-3 to TRBJ1-5; D is ambiguous. Germline loops: CDR1 MNHEY, CDR2 SVGEGT. Deletions cut 2 bases from V and 2 bases from J, with 10 bases between. The CDR3 extends over 15 amino acids. CDR3 in amino acids: CASSYEGYGNQPQHF. In nucleotides, the CDR3 is TGTGCCAGCAGTTACGAGGGCTACGGCAATCAGCCCCAGCATTTT.

In nucleotides, the CDR3 is TGTGCCAGCAGCCAAGGGCATTGGGGGGAGGAAAACTATGGCTACACCTTC. It yields the protein CASSQGHWGEENYGYTF. The chain carries TRBV3-1 (or the pseudogene TRBV3-2) and TRBJ1-2; perhaps TRBD1 as D (5 bases). The CDR3 has 17 residues. Germline CDR1 LGHDT, CDR2 YNNKEL (reference sequence). Trimming took 1 base from V and 2 from J, leaving 17 bases between them.

This chain connects TRBV19 to TRBJ1-2; a weak D match, TRBD1 (5 bases). In germline, CDR1 is LNHDA, CDR2 SQIVND (reference sequence). This CDR3 is built from 16 residues. V was clipped by 1 base and J by 4 bases, with 16 bases between them. The CDR3 DNA is TGTGCCAGTAGTATAGCCGTTGAGACAGATTTCTATGGCTACACCTTC. Translated, it gives CASSIAVETDFYGYTF.

The chain is built from TRBV24-1 and TRBJ2-1, with 13 bases fitting TRBD2. This CDR3 region has 14 residues. V lost 5 bases, J lost 6 bases, and 0 bases stayed unmatched. CDR1 is KGHDR and CDR2 is SFDVKD in the germline V gene. CDR3 region: CATSGTSGSNEQFF. CDR3 in DNA: TGTGCCACCAGTGGGACTAGCGGGAGCAATGAGCAGTTCTTC.

The chain links TRBV5-4 to TRBJ2-2, with D unresolved. The V gene's germline CDR1 is SGHNT and CDR2 YYREEE (reference sequence). CDR3 length: 15 amino acids. Trimming shortened V by 4 bases and J by 1 base, and 11 bases separated the two germline ends. The CDR3: CASSTSSRNTGELFF. CDR3 DNA sequence: TGTGCCAGCAGCACCTCCTCCAGGAACACCGGGGAGCTGTTTTTT.